This is a list of T cell receptor beta chains from one sample in a study of T cell responses to AZD1222 COVID-19 vaccine. The method was immunoSEQ multiplex PCR; TCRdb's version includes in-frame clones alone and lacks a portion of them. The profile shows roughly 140,000 clones, approximately 94% of them singletons. The specimen comprised peripheral blood, sampled on day 0 of AZD1222 vaccination. These receptors all come from an adult in good health. Each CDR3 is given with its conserved first and last residue. D genes are given only for firm matches. Not all rows give a size; the values are once, few, many and, for expanded clones, a class.

clone_size	d_call	j_call	v_call	cdr3_aa	cdr3_nt
NA	NA	TRBJ1-1	TRBV7-9	CAGKQEGPEAFF	TGTGCCGGAAAACAGGAAGGCCCTGAAGCTTTCTTT
NA	NA	TRBJ1-2	TRBV30	CAWSVRLNYGYTF	TGTGCCTGGAGTGTAAGGCTTAACTATGGCTACACCTTC
NA	NA	TRBJ1-5	TRBV2	CASSGLGTLLGQPQHF	TGTGCCAGCAGTGGTCTTGGGACACTGCTGGGTCAGCCCCAGCATTTT
NA	NA	TRBJ2-3	TRBV3-1/TRBV3-2	CASSPLYTDTQYF	TGTGCCAGCAGCCCACTATACACAGATACGCAGTATTTT
NA	NA	TRBJ1-2	TRBV7-2	CASSLLLSNGYTF	TGTGCCAGCAGCTTACTCCTAAGCAATGGCTACACCTTC
few	NA	TRBJ1-2	TRBV5-1	CASSSHRTLIDGYTF	TGCGCCAGCAGCTCCCACAGGACCCTAATCGACGGCTACACCTTC
NA	TRBD1	TRBJ1-5	TRBV28	CASSEQDRGHQPQHF	TGTGCCAGCAGTGAGCAGGACAGGGGACACCAGCCCCAGCATTTT
NA	NA	TRBJ1-1	TRBV10-3	CAISDFAKGTEAFF	TGTGCCATCAGTGACTTCGCTAAGGGCACTGAAGCTTTCTTT
NA	NA	TRBJ1-2	TRBV5-1	CASSLTAGDAGYTF	TGCGCCAGCAGCTTGACAGCAGGGGACGCTGGCTACACCTTC
NA	TRBD2	TRBJ2-7	TRBV6-6	CASSYHRTSGGYEQYF	TGTGCCAGCAGTTACCACCGGACTAGCGGGGGATACGAGCAGTACTTC
NA	TRBD2	TRBJ2-3	TRBV14	CASSQWNLAGGNTDTQYF	TGTGCCAGCAGCCAATGGAATCTAGCGGGAGGTAACACAGATACGCAGTATTTT
NA	NA	TRBJ1-1	TRBV5-4	CASSPTERNTEAFF	TGTGCCAGCAGCCCCACAGAGCGGAACACTGAAGCTTTCTTT
NA	NA	TRBJ2-3	TRBV18	CASSPFPPESTDTQYF	TGTGCCAGCTCACCATTTCCCCCTGAGAGCACAGATACGCAGTATTTT
NA	NA	TRBJ2-2	TRBV19	CASRIGYRTGELFF	TGTGCCAGTAGGATAGGGTATCGAACCGGGGAGCTGTTTTTT
NA	NA	TRBJ1-5	TRBV15	CATSRGGQPQHF	TGTGCCACCAGCCGGGGCGGTCAGCCCCAGCATTTT
NA	TRBD1	TRBJ2-7	TRBV19	CASSSGGTGNEQYF	TGTGCCAGTAGTTCAGGGGGGACAGGGAACGAGCAGTACTTC
NA	NA	TRBJ2-3	TRBV9	CASSRSRDGASTDTQYF	TGTGCCAGCAGCAGGAGCCGGGACGGCGCTAGCACAGATACGCAGTATTTT
NA	NA	TRBJ2-7	TRBV18	CASSPPGSAGGRKQYF	TGTGCCAGCTCACCACCGGGGAGCGCCGGAGGTAGGAAGCAGTACTTC
once	NA	TRBJ1-2	TRBV21-1	CASSSIKGDGYTF	TGTGCCAGCAGCTCCATTAAGGGCGATGGCTACACCTTC
NA	TRBD2	TRBJ2-2	TRBV9	CASSVESGLASGELFF	TGTGCCAGCAGCGTAGAGTCGGGACTAGCGAGCGGGGAGCTGTTTTTT
NA	TRBD1	TRBJ1-2	TRBV5-1	CASSHSPGGDYGYTF	TGCGCCAGCAGCCATTCCCCAGGGGGCGACTATGGCTACACCTTC
NA	TRBD1	TRBJ2-7	TRBV19	CASSIVVGTGANEQYF	TGTGCCAGTAGTATCGTTGTCGGGACAGGGGCTAACGAGCAGTACTTC
NA	NA	TRBJ1-1	TRBV5-6	CASSLWDEYFF	TGTGCCAGCAGCTTGTGGGATGAATATTTCTTT
NA	NA	TRBJ1-5	TRBV6-4	CASSPRGTDSNQPQHF	TGTGCCAGCAGCCCACGGGGAACAGATAGCAATCAGCCCCAGCATTTT
NA	TRBD1	TRBJ1-2	TRBV5-8	CASSLQGVAVVNYGYTF	TGTGCCAGCAGCTTGCAGGGGGTAGCGGTCGTAAACTATGGCTACACCTTC
NA	TRBD1	TRBJ1-1	TRBV2	CARADRDYSEAFF	TGTGCCAGAGCTGACAGGGATTACTCTGAAGCTTTCTTT
NA	NA	TRBJ2-4	TRBV5-6	CASRPGGSRDIQYF	TGTGCCAGCAGACCCGGAGGCAGTCGAGACATTCAGTACTTC
once	TRBD1	TRBJ2-1	TRBV4-2	CASSQDRGPHNEQFF	TGTGCCAGCAGCCAGGACAGGGGACCCCACAATGAGCAGTTCTTC
NA	NA	TRBJ2-7	TRBV5-1	CASSLTTGSNYEQYF	TGCGCCAGCAGCTTGACCACAGGGTCGAACTACGAGCAGTACTTC
NA	NA	TRBJ1-5	TRBV6-5	CASSYSKRGGQPQHF	TGTGCCAGCAGTTACTCGAAAAGGGGTGGGCAGCCCCAGCATTTT
NA	TRBD1	TRBJ1-2	TRBV5-6	CASSRRATGEGYGYTF	TGTGCCAGCAGCCGACGAGCGACAGGGGAGGGCTATGGCTACACCTTC
NA	NA	TRBJ1-4	TRBV5-4	CASTFGGSNEKLFF	TGTGCCAGCACCTTCGGGGGGTCTAATGAAAAACTGTTTTTT
NA	TRBD2	TRBJ2-1	TRBV5-6	CASSPEVSGRGNEQFF	TGTGCCAGCAGCCCCGAGGTTAGCGGGAGGGGGAATGAGCAGTTCTTC
NA	NA	TRBJ2-5	TRBV5-5	CASSLTGREETQYF	TGTGCCAGCAGCTTGACAGGGCGGGAGGAGACCCAGTACTTC
NA	TRBD1	TRBJ1-5	TRBV18	CASSPTGGEQPQHF	TGTGCCAGCTCACCAACAGGGGGCGAACAGCCCCAGCATTTT
NA	NA	TRBJ2-1	TRBV13	CASKRTFYNEQFF	TGTGCCAGCAAAAGGACTTTCTACAATGAGCAGTTCTTC
NA	NA	TRBJ2-3	TRBV5-1	CASSSEGIDTQYF	TGCGCCAGCAGTTCCGAGGGAATAGATACGCAGTATTTT
NA	NA	TRBJ2-7	TRBV30	CAWSGGRSYEQYF	TGTGCCTGGAGTGGGGGACGGTCCTACGAGCAGTACTTC